This TCR beta chain is drawn from a study of molecular identifiers for immune sequencing clone quantification. Points from the study as a whole: Underestimation of highly expanded clone sizes could arise where identical TCR molecules share a barcode. Among effectors, clones above 20 RNA copies held over 97% of molecules; among naive cells, under 1%.

This CDR3 comprises 15 residues. V was pared by 2 bases and J by 4 bases, with 12 bases between. Germline CDR1 reads SGHAT; CDR2 reads FQNNGV. The authors sorted naive CD8 T cells as CD8+CD4-CCR7+CD45RA+. About this clonotype itself: Its antigen is as yet unknown.

MiXCR was run by TCRdb on the PCR reads, yielding one entry per CDR3 protein. The sample carries about 630,000 distinct CDR3 sequences, roughly 23% recorded once. What was sequenced was naive CD8+ T cells from blood, with Jurkat cell RNA spiked in. Subset reported: FACS-sorted CD8+CD4-CCR7+CD45RA+ naive T cells. The V gene is TRBV11-2, the J gene TRBJ2-1; D is undetermined. This sequence originates from a human donor in good health. Some libraries in this study had Jurkat cell RNA spiked in. The CDR3 DNA reads TGTGCCAGCAGCTTACGTAGTGAGCTTTACAATGAGCAGTTCTTC. Its translation is CASSLRSELYNEQFF.